These T cell receptor beta chains were read from a single sample in a study of shared clonotypes between healthy human individuals. Only in-frame clones appear in the TCRdb table, and some are missing; sequencing was by immunoSEQ multiplex PCR. The data show some 2,500,000 clones, around 92% seen once. The source material was naive CD4+ T cells from PBMCs. The receptors were sampled from a man aged 18 to 30 in good health. Some clones in this sample may be carry-over from other donors' samples. CDR3s include the opening cysteine and the closing phenylalanine or tryptophan. The order of the fields is D gene, clone size, J gene, V gene, CDR3 DNA, CDR3 protein. The D gene is left open where the match is weak. A row's size may be missing; if present it is once, few, many or a size class.

NA	NA	TRBJ1-5	TRBV7-2	TGTGCCAGCAGCTCCTCCGGCGGGAGAAATCAGCCCCAGCATTTT	CASSSSGGRNQPQHF
NA	few	TRBJ1-2	TRBV20-1	TGCAGTCTCAGTAACTATGGCTACACCTTC	CSLSNYGYTF
NA	once	TRBJ2-7	TRBV11-3	TGTGCCAGCAGCTTAGACGGGGGACCACCCGTGGCCCTATCCTACGAGCAGTACTTC	CASSLDGGPPVALSYEQYF
NA	NA	TRBJ1-4	TRBV7-2	TGTGCCAGCAGCTTAGCCCCTGGCCTTAATGAAAAACTGTTTTTT	CASSLAPGLNEKLFF
NA	NA	TRBJ2-3	TRBV25-1	TGTGCCAGCAGTGAGGACAGCTACTCACGCACAGATACGCAGTATTTT	CASSEDSYSRTDTQYF
NA	few	TRBJ2-7	TRBV4-2	TGTGCCAGCAGCCAAGAGGAGGGGGCGAAAGAGCAGTACTTC	CASSQEEGAKEQYF
TRBD1	NA	TRBJ1-2	TRBV5-1	TGCGCCAGCAGCGTGGACAGGGCAAAGAACTATGGCTACACCTTC	CASSVDRAKNYGYTF
NA	NA	TRBJ1-2	TRBV4-3	TGCGCCAGCAGCCAAACCCCCCCGGGCACGAACTATGGCTACACCTTC	CASSQTPPGTNYGYTF
NA	NA	TRBJ2-1	TRBV9	TGTGCCAGCAATCAACAAGGCTGGGGGGCCCCGTACAATGAGCAGTTCTTC	CASNQQGWGAPYNEQFF
TRBD1	NA	TRBJ2-2	TRBV4-3	TGCGCCAGCAGCCCGGGACAGATAAGCACCGGGGAGCTGTTTTTT	CASSPGQISTGELFF
NA	NA	TRBJ2-7	TRBV27	TGTGCCAGCAGCCGCGGACTCCTACCGTCCTACGAGCAGTACTTC	CASSRGLLPSYEQYF
TRBD1	few	TRBJ1-1	TRBV7-6	TGTGCCAGCAGCGGGACAGGCACTGAAGCTTTCTTT	CASSGTGTEAFF
TRBD1	NA	TRBJ1-6	TRBV9	TGTGCCAGCAGCTTGAGACAGGGTGCCTCACCCCTCCACTTT	CASSLRQGASPLHF
TRBD2	NA	TRBJ2-7	TRBV5-4	TGTGCCAGCAGCCCGGGACTAGCGGGAGCGAGCTACGAGCAGTACTTC	CASSPGLAGASYEQYF
NA	NA	TRBJ2-5	TRBV6-5	TGTGCCAGCAGTTACTCGTTCGGATCCGGAGAGACCCAGTACTTC	CASSYSFGSGETQYF